Shown below are 30 T cell receptor beta chains from a single sample sequenced in a study of PD-1 blockade in classical Hodgkin lymphoma (dated by TCRdb to about 2020). Library construction relied on the immunoSEQ multiplex PCR assay. TCRdb provides this immuneACCESS table in a form limited to in-frame rearrangements. Some clones are lacking; in checked studies, under half of them reflect an unresolved V gene, and why the rest are absent is not known. In all, the sample holds over 25,000 clones, and roughly 70% of those were seen once. The biggest ten clones account for more than 3% of the sample. This sample's time point label indicates: cycle 2 day 1 (C2D1) of nivolumab. All trial patients had relapsed after autologous stem cell transplantation, with cohorts A, B and C differing in prior brentuximab vedotin exposure. The source was peripheral blood mononuclear cells (PBMCs), collected before the second cycle of nivolumab. These receptors originate from a human donor with classical Hodgkin lymphoma.

The chain recombines TRBV6-5 with TRBJ1-1, with 7 bases lining up with TRBD1. Germline V gene data show CDR1 as MNHEY and CDR2 as SVGAGI. CDR3 size: 13 residues. The ends lost 2 bases at V and 3 bases at J; junction bases unmatched: 0. CDR3 coding DNA: TGTGCCAGCAGTTACGGGACAGACACTGAAGCTTTCTTT. It specifies CASSYGTDTEAFF.

The chain couples TRBV11-2 to TRBJ2-3; 7 positions match TRBD2. V lost 0 bases, J lost 6 bases, and 6 bases stayed unmatched. The germline V gene encodes CDR1 SGHAT and CDR2 FQNNGV. This CDR3 contains 15 residues. The CDR3 here is CASSLEAGVLDTQYF. CDR3 DNA: TGTGCCAGCAGCTTAGAGGCGGGGGTGTTGGATACGCAGTATTTT.

The chain links TRBV6-1 to TRBJ2-7; a weak D match, TRBD2 (5 bases). V lost 10 bases to trimming and J lost 0 bases, with 13 bases between them. CDR1 is MNHNS, CDR2 SASEGT, per germline. This CDR3 spans 13 amino acids. CDR3 sequence: CATAGEYSYEQYF. Written as DNA, the CDR3 is TGTGCCACTGCCGGGGAATACTCCTACGAGCAGTACTTC.

V is TRBV7-6 and J is TRBJ2-2, with 11 bases matching TRBD1. After removal of 5 bases from V and 4 bases from J, the junction contained 6 bases not matched to a gene. The germline CDR1 and CDR2 sequences are SGHVS and FNYEAQ. This CDR3 is built from 16 residues. CDR3 amino acids: CASSQGQGAATGELFF. CDR3 bases: TGTGCCAGCAGCCAAGGACAGGGGGCGGCCACCGGGGAGCTGTTTTTT.

The chain links TRBV7-6 to TRBJ2-1; TRBD2 matches 7 bases. The CDR3 runs 16 residues. Germline CDR1 SGHVS, CDR2 FNYEAQ. Trimming took 5 bases from V and 7 from J; bases not matched to a gene: 14. The CDR3 region is CASSPSRVGRENEQFF. The CDR3 DNA is TGTGCCAGCAGCCCATCTAGGGTTGGGAGGGAGAATGAGCAGTTCTTC.

The rearrangement uses TRBV9 and TRBJ1-1; D call uncertain. Germline assignment: CDR1 SGDLS and CDR2 YYNGEE. This CDR3 has 14 residues. Trimming removed 2 bases at V and 7 bases at J, with 15 bases between. The CDR3, as DNA: TGTGCCAGCAGCGTGGGAACCACCGCAAGTGAAGCTTTCTTT. Protein product: CASSVGTTASEAFF.

The V and J genes are TRBV27 and TRBJ2-2; D tentatively reads TRBD1 or TRBD2 (5 bases each). V dropped 3 bases and J dropped 8 bases, with 13 bases sitting between them. The germline gives CDR1 MNHEY, CDR2 SMNVEV (reference sequence). CDR3 length equals 14 residues. The CDR3 sequence is CASSLAQGVGELFF. Written as DNA, the CDR3 is TGTGCCAGCAGTTTGGCCCAGGGAGTGGGGGAGCTGTTTTTT.

This clone has only a few counts. The chain has TRBV11-2 and TRBJ2-7; D not resolved. Germline lookup yields CDR1 SGHAT and CDR2 FQNNGV. The CDR3 is made up of 11 amino acids. Trimming removed 6 bases at V and 3 bases at J, with 6 bases between. CDR3 sequence (DNA): TGTGCCAGCAGGGAGAGCTACGAGCAGTACTTC. Its protein product is CASRESYEQYF.

This CDR3 reads CASSEEAGGTSGNTIYF. DNA of the CDR3: TGTGCCAGCAGTGAAGAGGCAGGCGGGACCTCTGGAAACACCATATATTTT. The chain couples TRBV6-1 to TRBJ1-3, with D tentatively TRBD1 (5 bases). This CDR3 has 17 amino acids. Germline values: CDR1 MNHNS, CDR2 SASEGT. Trimming removed 1 base at V and 0 bases at J, with 13 bases between.

The chain carries TRBV2 and TRBJ2-7; D remains unclear. Germline V lookup: CDR1 SNHLY, CDR2 FYNNEI. The CDR3 loop spans 14 amino acids. V lost 2 bases and J 2 bases, leaving 10 bases between the germline ends. In DNA form, the CDR3 reads TGTGCCAGCAGTGAATTTCGACAAACCTACGAGCAGTACTTC. Amino acid sequence: CASSEFRQTYEQYF.

This chain connects TRBV5-1 to TRBJ2-3; D is perhaps TRBD2 (5 bases). V was cut by 0 bases and J by 0 bases, with 14 bases left in between. Germline V CDR1 and CDR2: SGHRS, YFSETQ. This CDR3 region has 17 residues. CDR3 loop: CASSLARTLTSTDTQYF. CDR3 bases: TGCGCCAGCAGCTTGGCCCGGACTCTAACTAGCACAGATACGCAGTATTTT.

The chain couples TRBV19 to TRBJ2-7; D is tentatively TRBD1 or TRBD2 (6 bases each). V shed 5 bases and J shed 0 bases, with 17 bases lying between them. From germline, CDR1 is LNHDA and CDR2 SQIVND (reference sequence). CDR3 length equals 16 residues. The CDR3 region has the DNA TGTGCCAGTAGTTTTCAAAACGGAGGGGGCTCCTACGAGCAGTACTTC. Translation: CASSFQNGGGSYEQYF.

V gene TRBV10-2 combines with J gene TRBJ1-1; TRBD1 aligns across 8 bases. Germline CDR1 reads WSHSY; CDR2 reads SAAADI. V shed 8 bases and J 4 bases; nucleotides not matched to a gene: 3. CDR3 length: 12 amino acids. The CDR3 sequence is CASATGGTEAFF. The CDR3 DNA sequence: TGCGCCAGCGCCACAGGGGGCACTGAAGCTTTCTTT.

The rearrangement joins TRBV28 to TRBJ2-3; D gene uncertain. Germline CDR1 and CDR2: MDHEN and SYDVKM. This CDR3 comprises 14 residues. V was shortened by 3 bases and J by 2 bases, with 9 bases between the two germline ends. The CDR3 DNA reads as TGTGCCAGCAGTTTGGTTGCGGACACAGATACGCAGTATTTT. It yields the protein CASSLVADTDTQYF.

Written as DNA, the CDR3 is TGTGCCAGCAGTTACTCGGGTACCGGGGAGCTGTTTTTT. Translating it yields CASSYSGTGELFF. The chain employs TRBV6-5 and TRBJ2-2, with no clear D. The CDR3 covers 13 residues. The ends were cut back, 0 bases at V and 5 bases at J, with 4 bases in the middle. Per the germline V gene, CDR1 is MNHEY and CDR2 is SVGAGI.

The chain is built from TRBV7-8 and TRBJ1-2; possible D gene TRBD1, 5 bases. V was pared by 1 base and J by 4 bases, with 10 bases between. CDR1 SGHVS and CDR2 FQNEAQ come from the germline V gene. The CDR3 length is 14 residues. CDR3 DNA: TGTGCCAGCAGCTTAGATAGGCAGGGCTATGGCTACACCTTC. Its translation is CASSLDRQGYGYTF.

The chain recombines TRBV19 with TRBJ2-3, with TRBD2 identical over 11 bases. J was trimmed by 5 bases and V by 6 bases; bases with no gene match: 10. This CDR3 comprises 16 residues. The germline V gene has CDR1 LNHDA and CDR2 SQIVND (reference sequence). The CDR3 reads CASRSFSGGAGDTQYF. The CDR3 DNA sequence: TGTGCCAGTAGATCCTTTAGCGGGGGGGCCGGAGATACGCAGTATTTT.

This chain uses TRBV27 with TRBJ2-7, with D possibly called TRBD1 or TRBD2 (5 bases each). The CDR3 runs 12 residues. V gave up 6 bases and J gave up 2 bases, with 8 bases separating them. From germline, CDR1 is MNHEY and CDR2 SMNVEV (reference sequence). The CDR3 loop is CASSPGPYEQYF. CDR3 DNA: TGTGCCAGCAGCCCGGGGCCCTACGAGCAGTACTTC.

The table lists this clone with a count of one. The chain carries TRBV4-3 and TRBJ2-6, with a possible D match to TRBD2 (6 bases). Trimming stripped 0 bases from V and 2 bases from J, with 11 bases between. In germline, CDR1 is LGHNA, CDR2 YSLEER. The CDR3 totals 17 residues. The CDR3 DNA reads TGCGCCAGCAGCCAAGATCAGCGGGCCGCTGGGGCCAACGTCCTGACTTTC. Protein: CASSQDQRAAGANVLTF.

The chain couples TRBV2 to TRBJ1-1; D is perhaps TRBD1 (6 bases). Trimming shortened V by 0 bases and J by 4 bases, and 24 bases separated the two germline ends. The CDR3 totals 19 residues. Germline-derived CDR1 and CDR2 are SNHLY and FYNNEI. CDR3 coding DNA: TGTGCCAGCAGTGAAGCCTTCTACAGGGAGAGGGGAGGTCGCACTGAAGCTTTCTTT. It specifies CASSEAFYRERGGRTEAFF.

The chain has TRBV7-9 and TRBJ2-1, with 12 bases aligning to TRBD2. Germline CDR1 SEHNR, CDR2 FQNEAQ (reference sequence). The V segment lost 5 bases and the J segment 4 bases; nucleotides outside the gene matches: 9. The CDR3 sequence is 17 residues long. The CDR3: CASSPSPLAGGYNEQFF. The CDR3 DNA is TGTGCCAGCAGCCCCAGTCCCCTAGCGGGGGGGTACAATGAGCAGTTCTTC.

The chain links TRBV7-6 to TRBJ2-1; D gene unclear. Germline CDR1 and CDR2: SGHVS and FNYEAQ. The length of the CDR3 is 12 residues. V lost 5 bases to trimming and J lost 5 bases, with 7 bases between them. The CDR3 nucleotides read TGTGCCAGCAGCCCCCTTGACAATGAGCAGTTCTTC. Translated, it gives CASSPLDNEQFF.

V is TRBV5-6 and J is TRBJ2-7; D unclear. Trimming cost V 3 bases and J 1 base, with 2 bases left between them. In germline, CDR1 is SGHDT, CDR2 YYEEEE. This CDR3 contains 11 residues. The CDR3 DNA is TGTGCCAGCAGCTCTTCCTACGAGCAGTACTTC. Its protein product is CASSSSYEQYF.

The chain's CDR3 is CASSLDWGHSPYEQYF. The CDR3 DNA is TGTGCCAGCAGCTTAGATTGGGGTCACTCCCCCTACGAGCAGTACTTC. The chain employs TRBV7-2 and TRBJ2-7; D is undetermined. Germline V gene data show CDR1 as SGHTA and CDR2 as FQGNSA. The CDR3 loop spans 16 amino acids. The V and J ends lost 1 base and 2 bases respectively, with 15 bases between them.

The chain carries TRBV6-5 and TRBJ2-2; D might be TRBD1 (7 bases). Germline V gives CDR1 MNHEY, CDR2 SVGAGI. The germline V and J ends were trimmed by 6 bases and 5 bases, with 16 bases remaining between them. The CDR3 length is 15 residues. This CDR3 is CASRWDRLETGELFF. The DNA for the CDR3 is TGTGCCAGCAGATGGGACAGACTAGAAACCGGGGAGCTGTTTTTT.

This clone appeared a single time. This chain connects TRBV28 to TRBJ2-2, with 8 bases aligning to TRBD2. The CDR3 covers 15 residues. Trimming cost V 5 bases and J 6 bases; bases outside gene matches: 8. Looked up from germline, CDR1 is MDHEN and CDR2 is SYDVKM. The CDR3 coding sequence is TGTGCCAGCAGTGCCCCGAGAGCGGGGGCCGGGGAGCTGTTTTTT. This gives the protein CASSAPRAGAGELFF.

J is TRBJ1-5 and V is TRBV6-5, with unresolved D. From germline, CDR1 is MNHEY and CDR2 SVGAGI. Trimming shortened V by 7 bases and J by 1 base, and 17 bases separated the two germline ends. The CDR3 has 16 amino acids. The CDR3: CASTYSGRKSNQPQHF. The CDR3 DNA sequence: TGTGCCAGCACCTACTCCGGACGGAAAAGCAATCAGCCCCAGCATTTT.

J is TRBJ2-3 and V is TRBV9, with D maybe TRBD2 (6 bases). This CDR3 comprises 13 residues. V was clipped by 3 bases and J by 5 bases, with 10 bases between them. Germline V gives CDR1 SGDLS, CDR2 YYNGEE. CDR3 in amino acids: CASSGTKQDTQYF. Here the CDR3 DNA reads TGTGCCAGCAGCGGGACTAAGCAAGATACGCAGTATTTT.

This sequence joins TRBV30 and TRBJ1-6, with a possible D match to TRBD1 (6 bases). Trimming stripped 3 bases from V and 8 bases from J, with 17 bases between. CDR3 length equals 15 residues. In germline, CDR1 is GTSNPN, CDR2 SVGIG (reference sequence). The CDR3 DNA reads TGTGCCTGGAGCGACGTACAGGGTTCCTATTCACCCCTCCACTTT. It codes for CAWSDVQGSYSPLHF.

Sample share makes this clone medium-sized (0.01 to 0.1%). The chain combines TRBV5-1 with TRBJ2-7; no definite D call. With 4 bases removed from V and 1 base from J, the gap between germline ends came to 9 bases. Germline CDR1 and CDR2: SGHRS and YFSETQ. This CDR3 is 13 amino acids long. This chain's CDR3 is CASSSELSYEQYF. The CDR3 region has the DNA TGCGCCAGCAGCAGTGAGCTTTCCTACGAGCAGTACTTC.